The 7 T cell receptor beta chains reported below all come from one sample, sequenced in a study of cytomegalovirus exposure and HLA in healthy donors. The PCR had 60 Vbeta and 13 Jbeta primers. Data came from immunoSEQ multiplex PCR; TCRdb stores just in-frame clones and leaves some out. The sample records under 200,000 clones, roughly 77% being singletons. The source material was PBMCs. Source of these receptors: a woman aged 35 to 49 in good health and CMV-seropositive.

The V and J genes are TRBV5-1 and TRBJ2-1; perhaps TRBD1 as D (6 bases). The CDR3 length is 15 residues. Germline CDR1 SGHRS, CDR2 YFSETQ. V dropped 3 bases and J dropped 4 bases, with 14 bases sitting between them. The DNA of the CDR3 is TGCGCCAGCAGCTCCACAGGGAACAGATACAATGAGCAGTTCTTC. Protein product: CASSSTGNRYNEQFF.

DNA for the CDR3: TGTGCCAGCAGACAGGTCCGGGCGAACACTGAAGCTTTCTTT. Its protein is CASRQVRANTEAFF. This sequence joins TRBV2 and TRBJ1-1; D possibly corresponds to TRBD1 (5 bases). This CDR3 comprises 14 residues. Trimming took off 6 bases at V and 1 base at J, with 12 bases between the two ends. CDR1 and CDR2 from the germline V gene are SNHLY and FYNNEI.

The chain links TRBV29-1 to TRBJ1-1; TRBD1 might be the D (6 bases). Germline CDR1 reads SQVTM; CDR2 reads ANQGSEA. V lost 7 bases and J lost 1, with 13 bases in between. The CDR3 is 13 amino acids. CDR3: CSAEQGTNTEAFF. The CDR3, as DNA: TGCAGCGCGGAGCAGGGGACGAACACTGAAGCTTTCTTT.

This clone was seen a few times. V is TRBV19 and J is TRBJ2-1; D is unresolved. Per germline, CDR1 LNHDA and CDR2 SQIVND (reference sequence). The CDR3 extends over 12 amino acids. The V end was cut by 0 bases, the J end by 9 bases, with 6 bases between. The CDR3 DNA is TGTGCCAGTAGTATAGACAGGCTTGAGCAGTTCTTC. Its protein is CASSIDRLEQFF. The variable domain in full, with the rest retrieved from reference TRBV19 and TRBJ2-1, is DGGITQSPKYLFRKEGQNVTLSCEQNLNHDAMYWYRQDPGQGLRLIYYSQIVNDFQKGDIAEGYSVSREKKESFPLTVTSAQKNPTAFYLCASSIDRLEQFFGPGTRLTVL.

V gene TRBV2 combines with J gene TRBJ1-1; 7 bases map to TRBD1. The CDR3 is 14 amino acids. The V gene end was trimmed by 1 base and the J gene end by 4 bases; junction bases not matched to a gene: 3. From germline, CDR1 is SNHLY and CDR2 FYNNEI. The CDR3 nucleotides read TGTGCCAGCAGTGAAGAAAGGGGGCCCACTGAAGCTTTCTTT. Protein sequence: CASSEERGPTEAFF.

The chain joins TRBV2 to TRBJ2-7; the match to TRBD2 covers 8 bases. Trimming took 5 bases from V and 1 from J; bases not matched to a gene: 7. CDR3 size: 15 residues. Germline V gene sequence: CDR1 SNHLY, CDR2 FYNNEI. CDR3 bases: TGTGCCAGCAGTAGCGGGAGTAGAGCGTCCTACGAGCAGTACTTC. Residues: CASSSGSRASYEQYF.

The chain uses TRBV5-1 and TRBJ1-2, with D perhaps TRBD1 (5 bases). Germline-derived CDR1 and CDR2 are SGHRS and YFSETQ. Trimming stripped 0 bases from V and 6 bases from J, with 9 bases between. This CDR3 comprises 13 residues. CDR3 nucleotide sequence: TGCGCCAGCAGCTTGGAGGGCAGGGATGGCTACACCTTC. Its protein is CASSLEGRDGYTF.